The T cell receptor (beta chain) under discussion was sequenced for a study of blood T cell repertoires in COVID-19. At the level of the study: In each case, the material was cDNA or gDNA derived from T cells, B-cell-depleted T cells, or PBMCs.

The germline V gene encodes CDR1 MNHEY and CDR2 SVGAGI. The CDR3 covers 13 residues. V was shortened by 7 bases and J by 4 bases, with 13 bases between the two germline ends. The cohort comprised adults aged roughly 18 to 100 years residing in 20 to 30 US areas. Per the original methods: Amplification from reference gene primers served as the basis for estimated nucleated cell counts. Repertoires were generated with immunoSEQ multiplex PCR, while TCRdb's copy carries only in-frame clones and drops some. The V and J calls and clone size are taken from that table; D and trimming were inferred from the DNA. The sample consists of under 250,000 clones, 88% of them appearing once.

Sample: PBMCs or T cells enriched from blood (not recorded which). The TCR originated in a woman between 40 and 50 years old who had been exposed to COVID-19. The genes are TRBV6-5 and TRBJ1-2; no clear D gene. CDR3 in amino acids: CASIPYRTYGYTF. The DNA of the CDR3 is TGTGCCAGCATCCCTTACAGAACCTATGGCTACACCTTC.